These 26 T cell receptor beta chains were sequenced from one sample in a study of blood T cell repertoires in COVID-19 (TCRdb year 2020). The library was built by means of the immunoSEQ multiplex PCR assay. Entries here come from immuneACCESS through TCRdb and include only in-frame sequences with V and J called. Some clones fail to appear in such tables; in the studies checked, an unresolved V gene covers under half of the shortfall, and the cause of the remainder is unknown. Across this sample there are 200,000 to 250,000 clones, with about 88% seen only once. The ten largest clones represent just over 2.5% of the sample. Material for sequencing was PBMCs or T cells enriched from blood (not recorded which). Receptors were obtained from a woman aged 30 to 39 who had recovered from COVID-19.

V gene TRBV10-3 combines with J gene TRBJ1-5; tentatively, D is TRBD1 (6 bases). CDR3 size: 14 residues. Germline CDR1 reads ENHRY; CDR2 reads SYGVKD. Trimming pared 6 bases from V and 4 bases from J, leaving 13 bases between. CDR3 in amino acids: CAIRADRYNQPQHF. The CDR3 DNA is TGTGCCATCAGGGCCGACAGGTATAATCAGCCCCAGCATTTT.

This chain links TRBV4-3 with TRBJ1-2, with D possibly matching TRBD1 (6 bases). The CDR3 covers 16 residues. From germline, CDR1 is LGHNA and CDR2 YSLEER. Trimming stripped 4 bases from V and 2 bases from J, with 17 bases between. CDR3 coding DNA: TGCGCCAGCAGCCTAGAGTACAGGGTTGGGAACTATGGCTACACCTTC. It specifies CASSLEYRVGNYGYTF.

The chain has TRBV6-5 and TRBJ1-5; no reliable D call. The CDR3 runs 15 residues. The germline V and J ends were trimmed by 4 bases and 1 base, with 11 bases remaining between them. Germline V CDR1 and CDR2: MNHEY, SVGAGI. The CDR3, as DNA: TGTGCCAGCAGTTTGCGGGGTGGGAGCAATCAGCCCCAGCATTTT. This gives the protein CASSLRGGSNQPQHF.

The V gene is TRBV2, the J gene TRBJ1-4, with a weak D call TRBD1 (5 bases). The CDR3 loop spans 14 amino acids. Germline-derived CDR1 and CDR2 are SNHLY and FYNNEI. Trimming took off 5 bases at V and 6 bases at J, with 13 bases between the two ends. The CDR3 DNA reads as TGTGCCAGCAGTTCTGGGGGGATCGATGAAAAACTGTTTTTT. Its translation is CASSSGGIDEKLFF.

V usage is TRBV5-4 and J usage is TRBJ2-5; 10 nucleotides agree with TRBD1. Germline trimming cut 5 bases from V and 5 bases from J; bases unmatched to any gene: 0. The germline CDR1 and CDR2 sequences are SGHNT and YYREEE (reference sequence). The CDR3 sequence is 12 residues long. The CDR3 here is CASRGQGETQYF. DNA of the CDR3: TGTGCCAGCAGGGGACAGGGGGAGACCCAGTACTTC.

The chain links TRBV19 to TRBJ1-2, with 10 bases lining up with TRBD1. V lost 6 bases, J lost 2 bases, and 9 bases stayed unmatched. Germline V gene sequence: CDR1 LNHDA, CDR2 SQIVND (reference sequence). The CDR3 is 16 residues long. CDR3 protein: CASRVSTGGKNYGYTF. CDR3 coding DNA: TGTGCCAGTAGGGTCTCGACAGGGGGCAAAAACTATGGCTACACCTTC.

The rearrangement joins TRBV24-1 to TRBJ1-5, with 7 bases fitting TRBD1. Germline CDR1 reads KGHDR; CDR2 reads SFDVKD. The CDR3 has 19 amino acids. The trim removed 5 bases at V and 7 bases at J, leaving 22 bases unmatched. CDR3 amino acids: CATSATWTGPHLRRQPQHF. CDR3 in DNA: TGTGCCACCAGTGCCACGTGGACAGGCCCCCACCTACGAAGACAGCCCCAGCATTTT.

V usage is TRBV29-1 and J usage is TRBJ1-2; perhaps TRBD1 as D (6 bases). CDR1 is SQVTM and CDR2 is ANQGSEA in the germline V gene. The CDR3 totals 11 residues. Trimming removed 7 bases from V and 4 bases from J, with 10 bases in between. CDR3 DNA: TGCAGCGCCGGACAGCGCTATGGCTACACCTTC. Translated, it gives CSAGQRYGYTF.

This chain uses TRBV10-3 with TRBJ1-5, with a tentative D call TRBD1 (5 bases). This CDR3 has 14 amino acids. From germline, CDR1 is ENHRY and CDR2 SYGVKD. The V end lost 0 bases, the J end lost 7 bases, and 10 bases lay between the germline ends. CDR3 coding DNA: TGTGCCATCAGTGAGTCTAGGGGCCGCCAGCCCCAGCATTTT. Protein: CAISESRGRQPQHF.

Worth noting for this clone: This specimen includes other DNA sequences encoding the same CDR3. DNA of the CDR3: TGTGCCAGCAGTCCCAGGACAGGGAACTATGGCTACACCTTC. It encodes CASSPRTGNYGYTF. The chain links TRBV27 to TRBJ1-2; 8 bases fit TRBD1. CDR1 is MNHEY, CDR2 SMNVEV, per germline (reference sequence). With 5 bases clipped from V and 2 bases from J, the junction kept 4 bases outside the gene matches. CDR3 length equals 14 residues.

The chain combines TRBV6-2 or TRBV6-3 with TRBJ2-1, with TRBD1 as a possible D gene (6 bases). Between the trimmed V and J ends, which lost 2 bases and 16 bases, there was a span of 15 bases. CDR1 is MNHEY, CDR2 SVGEGT, per germline. This CDR3 contains 12 residues. The CDR3 spells CASSYVQGPYFF. The CDR3, as DNA: TGTGCCAGCAGTTACGTCCAGGGGCCCTACTTCTTC.

The chain joins TRBV25-1 to TRBJ1-2; 8 positions match TRBD1. Germline V CDR1 and CDR2: MGHDK, SYGVNS. V lost 8 bases to trimming and J lost 3 bases; unmatched junction nucleotides: 11. The CDR3 is 15 residues long. CDR3 DNA: TGTGCCAGCCAAGGGAGACAGGGGAGGGACTATGGCTACACCTTC. It is translated as CASQGRQGRDYGYTF.

The chain combines TRBV25-1 with TRBJ1-2; maybe TRBD1 (5 bases). This CDR3 contains 13 residues. Germline V gene lookup returns CDR1 MGHDK and CDR2 SYGVNS. The V end lost 2 bases, the J end lost 4 bases, and 8 bases lay between the germline ends. The CDR3 nucleotides read TGTGCCAGCAGTGAAAGGGGCGCCTATGGCTACACCTTC. Translated: CASSERGAYGYTF.

CDR3 sequence (DNA): TGTGCCAGCAGCCAAGGACCGGGACAGGTTTATGAGCAGTTCTTC. It encodes CASSQGPGQVYEQFF. V and J are TRBV4-2 and TRBJ2-1; 8 bases are a match to TRBD1. The CDR3 loop spans 15 amino acids. The V segment lost 1 base and the J segment 8 bases; nucleotides outside the gene matches: 7. Germline V CDR1 and CDR2: LGHNA, YNFKEQ.

J is TRBJ2-2 and V is TRBV5-4; 7 bases are a match to TRBD1. Germline V gene data show CDR1 as SGHNT and CDR2 as YYREEE (reference sequence). The CDR3 spans 15 residues. V was pared by 2 bases and J by 4 bases, with 5 bases of the junction left unmatched. DNA of the CDR3: TGTGCCAGCAGCTTAGACAGGGTTGGCACCGGGGAGCTGTTTTTT. Residues: CASSLDRVGTGELFF.

The chain joins TRBV25-1 to TRBJ2-7, with 8 nucleotides matching TRBD1. J lost 3 bases, V lost 5 bases, and 6 bases had no gene match. Germline assignment: CDR1 MGHDK and CDR2 SYGVNS. This CDR3 comprises 14 residues. The DNA of the CDR3 is TGTGCCAGCAGTAGTCCGGGACAGGACTACGAGCAGTACTTC. This gives the protein CASSSPGQDYEQYF.

The J gene is TRBJ1-5, the V gene TRBV6-4; 8 nucleotides line up with TRBD1. The junction had 18 bases not matched to a gene; V was cut back by 10 bases and J by 1 base. Germline V lookup: CDR1 MRHNA, CDR2 SNTAGT. The CDR3 runs 18 residues. In DNA form, the CDR3 reads TGTGCCACCTCGGGGTTCGGACAGGGCCAGGGGAGCAATCAGCCCCAGCATTTT. Translation gives CATSGFGQGQGSNQPQHF.

This clone was counted a single time. The chain joins TRBV12-3 or TRBV12-4 to TRBJ2-7, with 8 bases lining up with TRBD2. The CDR3 has 13 amino acids. V dropped 2 bases and J dropped 4; count of bases not matched to a gene: 1. The CDR3, as DNA: TGTGCCAGCAGTTTAACTAGCGGATACGAGCAGTACTTC. Its protein is CASSLTSGYEQYF.

For the CDR3, the DNA is TGCGCCAGCAGCTTGGTAGTAACAGGGGTTCCAAACACCATATATTTT. Encoded protein: CASSLVVTGVPNTIYF. The chain couples TRBV5-1 to TRBJ1-3, with 7 bases matching TRBD1. CDR3 length: 16 amino acids. Trimming at V came to 0 bases and at J to 6 bases, leaving 9 bases not matched to a gene. CDR1 is SGHRS and CDR2 is YFSETQ in the germline V gene.

This clone showed up just a few times. The chain links TRBV6-1 to TRBJ1-2, with TRBD1 identical over 8 bases. This CDR3 comprises 16 residues. V lost 0 bases, J lost 4 bases, and 7 bases stayed unmatched. The germline CDR1 and CDR2 sequences are MNHNS and SASEGT. The CDR3: CASSEALTGAGYGYTF. The CDR3 DNA is TGTGCCAGCAGTGAAGCCCTGACAGGGGCAGGCTATGGCTACACCTTC.

The V gene is TRBV27, the J gene TRBJ1-6; 8 bases align to TRBD1. The germline V gene has CDR1 MNHEY and CDR2 SMNVEV (reference sequence). The CDR3 sequence is 15 residues long. J gave up 8 bases and V 5 bases, and 8 bases lay outside the gene matches. The CDR3 nucleotides are TGTGCCAGCAGTCTAAGGACAGGGTCGTATTCACCCCTCCACTTT. Translated: CASSLRTGSYSPLHF.

In its sample, this clone was seen once. This CDR3 reads CASRPGTEESGELFF. CDR3 sequence (DNA): TGTGCCAGCAGGCCCGGGACAGAGGAGAGCGGGGAGCTGTTTTTT. The chain uses TRBV11-3 and TRBJ2-2; 7 bases align to TRBD1. The CDR3 has 15 residues. The V and J ends lost 6 bases and 7 bases, in that order; junction bases with no gene match: 11. From germline, CDR1 is SGHNT and CDR2 YENEEA.

This clone was seen once. The chain recombines TRBV4-2 with TRBJ1-6, with D unresolved. V lost 1 base and J 7 bases, leaving 8 bases between the germline ends. This CDR3 has 14 residues. Germline assignment: CDR1 LGHNA and CDR2 YNFKEQ. The CDR3 DNA reads as TGTGCCAGCAGCCAAGGCCTCAGGAATTCACCCCTCCACTTT. It encodes CASSQGLRNSPLHF.

V and J are TRBV6-5 and TRBJ1-2; possibly TRBD1 for D (5 bases). V lost 6 bases, J lost 0 bases, and 11 bases lay in between. This CDR3 contains 14 residues. Germline V gene data show CDR1 as MNHEY and CDR2 as SVGAGI. The CDR3 here is CASRLGTSNYGYTF. CDR3 in DNA: TGTGCCAGCAGGTTAGGGACTTCTAACTATGGCTACACCTTC.

V and J are TRBV3-1 (or the pseudogene TRBV3-2) and TRBJ2-5; a weak D match, TRBD2 (6 bases). CDR3 size: 15 residues. Germline CDR1 reads LGHDT; CDR2 reads YNNKEL (reference sequence). Trimming shortened V by 4 bases and J by 2 bases, and 14 bases separated the two germline ends. CDR3 protein: CASSLGGGDQETQYF. The CDR3, as DNA: TGTGCCAGCAGCCTAGGTGGAGGGGATCAAGAGACCCAGTACTTC.

The sample holds a few counts of this clone. J is TRBJ2-5 and V is TRBV4-1; D remains unclear. V was shortened by 1 base and J by 5 bases, with 14 bases between the two germline ends. This CDR3 spans 15 amino acids. The germline V gene has CDR1 MGHRA and CDR2 YSYEKL. The CDR3 is CASSQGLNRRETQYF. The CDR3 region has the DNA TGCGCCAGCAGCCAAGGGCTAAATCGCAGGGAGACCCAGTACTTC.